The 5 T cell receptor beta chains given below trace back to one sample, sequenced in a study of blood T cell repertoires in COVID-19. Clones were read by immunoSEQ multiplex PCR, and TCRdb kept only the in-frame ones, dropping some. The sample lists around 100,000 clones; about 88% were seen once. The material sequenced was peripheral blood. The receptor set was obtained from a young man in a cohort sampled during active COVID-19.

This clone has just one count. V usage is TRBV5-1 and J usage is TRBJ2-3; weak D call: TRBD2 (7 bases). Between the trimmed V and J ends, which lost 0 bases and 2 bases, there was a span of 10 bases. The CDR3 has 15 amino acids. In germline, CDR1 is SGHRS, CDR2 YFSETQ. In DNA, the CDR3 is TGCGCCAGCAGCTTGGTGGGGGGGCTCACAGATACGCAGTATTTT. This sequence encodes CASSLVGGLTDTQYF.

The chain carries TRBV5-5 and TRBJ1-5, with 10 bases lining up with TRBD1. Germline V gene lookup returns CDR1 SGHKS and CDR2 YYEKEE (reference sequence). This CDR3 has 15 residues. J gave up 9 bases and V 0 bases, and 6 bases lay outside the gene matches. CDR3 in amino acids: CASSLGTGGKGPQHF. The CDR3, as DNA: TGTGCCAGCAGCTTGGGGACAGGGGGGAAGGGGCCCCAGCATTTT.

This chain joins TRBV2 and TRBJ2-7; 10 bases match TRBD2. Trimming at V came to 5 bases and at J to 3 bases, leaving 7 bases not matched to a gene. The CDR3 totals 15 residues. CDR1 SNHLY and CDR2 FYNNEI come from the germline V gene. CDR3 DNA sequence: TGTGCCAGCAGTTTCTCTAGCGGGAGCCTCTACGAGCAGTACTTC. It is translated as CASSFSSGSLYEQYF.

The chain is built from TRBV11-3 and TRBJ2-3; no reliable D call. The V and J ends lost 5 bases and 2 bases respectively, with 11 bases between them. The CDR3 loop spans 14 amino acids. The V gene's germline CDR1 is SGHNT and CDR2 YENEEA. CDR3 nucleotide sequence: TGTGCCAGCAGCCGAACAGAAAACACAGATACGCAGTATTTT. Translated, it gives CASSRTENTDTQYF.

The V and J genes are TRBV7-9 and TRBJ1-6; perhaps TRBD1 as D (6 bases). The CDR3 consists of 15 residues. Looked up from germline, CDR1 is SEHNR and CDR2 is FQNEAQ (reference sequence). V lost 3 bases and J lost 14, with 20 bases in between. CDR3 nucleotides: TGTGCCAGCAGCTTTACAGGGCAAGGGTTGGCGGCCCTCCACTTT. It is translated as CASSFTGQGLAALHF.